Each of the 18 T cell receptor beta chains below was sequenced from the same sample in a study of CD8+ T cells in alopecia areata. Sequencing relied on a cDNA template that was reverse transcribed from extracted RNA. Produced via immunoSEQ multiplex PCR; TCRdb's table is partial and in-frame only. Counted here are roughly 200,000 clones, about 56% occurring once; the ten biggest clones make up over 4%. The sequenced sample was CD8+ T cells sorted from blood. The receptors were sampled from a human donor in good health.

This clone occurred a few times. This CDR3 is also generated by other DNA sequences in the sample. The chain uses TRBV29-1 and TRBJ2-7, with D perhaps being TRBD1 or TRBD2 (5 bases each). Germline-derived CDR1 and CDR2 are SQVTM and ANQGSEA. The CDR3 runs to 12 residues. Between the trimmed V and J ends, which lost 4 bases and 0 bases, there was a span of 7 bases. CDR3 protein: CSVGGSSYEQYF. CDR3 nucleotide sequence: TGCAGCGTTGGGGGGAGCTCCTACGAGCAGTACTTC.

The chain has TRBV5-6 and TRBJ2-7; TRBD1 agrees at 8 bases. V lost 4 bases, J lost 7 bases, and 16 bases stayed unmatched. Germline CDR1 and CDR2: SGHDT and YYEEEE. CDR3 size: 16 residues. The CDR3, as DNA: TGTGCCAGCAGCCCCACTGCAGGGGGCTCGTCTCGGGAGCAGTACTTC. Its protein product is CASSPTAGGSSREQYF.

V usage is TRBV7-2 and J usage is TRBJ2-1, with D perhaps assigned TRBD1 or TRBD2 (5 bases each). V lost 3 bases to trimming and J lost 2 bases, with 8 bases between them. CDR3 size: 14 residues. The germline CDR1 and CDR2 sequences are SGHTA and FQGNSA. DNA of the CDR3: TGTGCCAGCAGCTTTGAGGGGCCCTACAATGAGCAGTTCTTC. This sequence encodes CASSFEGPYNEQFF.

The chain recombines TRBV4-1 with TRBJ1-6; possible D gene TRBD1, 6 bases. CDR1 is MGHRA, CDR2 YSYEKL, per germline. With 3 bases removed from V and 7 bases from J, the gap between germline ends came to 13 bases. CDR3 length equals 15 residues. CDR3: CASSQGWTDNSPLHF. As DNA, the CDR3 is TGCGCCAGCAGCCAGGGATGGACAGACAATTCACCCCTCCACTTT.

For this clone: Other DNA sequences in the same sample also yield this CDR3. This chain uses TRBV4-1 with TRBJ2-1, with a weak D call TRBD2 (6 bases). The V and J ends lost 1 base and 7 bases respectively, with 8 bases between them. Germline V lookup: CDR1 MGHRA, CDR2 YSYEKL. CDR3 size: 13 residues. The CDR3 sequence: CASSQVGGNEQFF. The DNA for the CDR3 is TGCGCCAGCAGCCAAGTCGGGGGAAATGAGCAGTTCTTC.

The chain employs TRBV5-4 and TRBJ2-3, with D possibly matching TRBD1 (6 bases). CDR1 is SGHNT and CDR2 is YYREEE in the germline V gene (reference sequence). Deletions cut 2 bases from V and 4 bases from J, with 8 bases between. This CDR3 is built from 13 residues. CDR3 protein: CASSFSGADTQYF. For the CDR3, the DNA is TGTGCCAGCAGCTTCTCAGGGGCAGATACGCAGTATTTT.

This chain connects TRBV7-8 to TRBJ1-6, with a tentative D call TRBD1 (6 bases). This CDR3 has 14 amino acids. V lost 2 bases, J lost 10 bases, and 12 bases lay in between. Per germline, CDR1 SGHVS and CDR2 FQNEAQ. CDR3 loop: CASSLYGGHSPLHF. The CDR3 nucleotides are TGTGCCAGCAGCTTATACGGGGGACACTCACCCCTCCACTTT.

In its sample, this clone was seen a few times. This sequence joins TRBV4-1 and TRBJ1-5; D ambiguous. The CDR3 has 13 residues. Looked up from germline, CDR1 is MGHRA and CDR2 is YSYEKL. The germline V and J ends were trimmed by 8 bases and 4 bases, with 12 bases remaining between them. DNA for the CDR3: TGCGCCAGCTGCGAGGCCTTGAATCAGCCCCAGCATTTT. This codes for CASCEALNQPQHF.

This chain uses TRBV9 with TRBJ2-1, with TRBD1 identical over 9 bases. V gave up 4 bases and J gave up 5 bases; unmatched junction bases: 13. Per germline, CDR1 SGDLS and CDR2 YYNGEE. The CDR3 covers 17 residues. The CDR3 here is CASSPQDGTGINNEQFF. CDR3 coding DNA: TGTGCCAGCAGCCCCCAGGACGGGACAGGGATTAACAATGAGCAGTTCTTC. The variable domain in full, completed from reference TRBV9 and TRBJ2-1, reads DSGVTQTPKHLITATGQRVTLRCSPRSGDLSVYWYQQSLDQGLQFLIQYYNGEERAKGNILERFSAQQFPDLHSELNLSSLELGDSALYFCASSPQDGTGINNEQFFGPGTRLTVL.

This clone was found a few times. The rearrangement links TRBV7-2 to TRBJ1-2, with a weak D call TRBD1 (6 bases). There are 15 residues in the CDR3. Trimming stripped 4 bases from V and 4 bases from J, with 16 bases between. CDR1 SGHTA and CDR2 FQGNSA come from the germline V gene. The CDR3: CASSSLGGAGYGYTF. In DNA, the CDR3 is TGTGCCAGCAGCTCCCTAGGGGGGGCAGGCTATGGCTACACCTTC.

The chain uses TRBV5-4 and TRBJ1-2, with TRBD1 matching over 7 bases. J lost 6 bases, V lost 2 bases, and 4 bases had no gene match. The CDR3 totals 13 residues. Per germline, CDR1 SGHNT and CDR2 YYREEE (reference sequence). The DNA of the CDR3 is TGTGCCAGCAGCTTACAGGGGAGTGATGGCTACACCTTC. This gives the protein CASSLQGSDGYTF.

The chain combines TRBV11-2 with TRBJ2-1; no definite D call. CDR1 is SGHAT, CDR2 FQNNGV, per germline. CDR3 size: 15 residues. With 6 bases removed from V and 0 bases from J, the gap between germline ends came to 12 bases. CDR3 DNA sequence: TGTGCCAGCAGTTACGAGGCCAGCTCCTACAATGAGCAGTTCTTC. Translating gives CASSYEASSYNEQFF.

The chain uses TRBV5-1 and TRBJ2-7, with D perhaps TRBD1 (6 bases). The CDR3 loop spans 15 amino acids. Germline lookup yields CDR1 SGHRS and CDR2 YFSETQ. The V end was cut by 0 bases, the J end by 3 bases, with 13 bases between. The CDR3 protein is CASSLAAGDYYEQYF. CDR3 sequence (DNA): TGCGCCAGCAGCTTGGCTGCAGGGGATTACTACGAGCAGTACTTC.

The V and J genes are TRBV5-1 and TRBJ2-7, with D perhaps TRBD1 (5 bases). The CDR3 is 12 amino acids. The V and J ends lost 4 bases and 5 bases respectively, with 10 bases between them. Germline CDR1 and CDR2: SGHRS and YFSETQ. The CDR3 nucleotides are TGCGCCAGCAGCGCGGCCAGGGACGAGCAGTACTTC. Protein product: CASSAARDEQYF.

As DNA, the CDR3 is TGCGCCAGCAGCCAAGACCCTAGCGGGGCCCTCACAGATACGCAGTATTTT. Encoded protein: CASSQDPSGALTDTQYF. The chain joins TRBV4-1 to TRBJ2-3; 9 nucleotides agree with TRBD2. Trimming at V came to 0 bases and at J to 2 bases, leaving 6 bases not matched to a gene. From germline, CDR1 is MGHRA and CDR2 YSYEKL. The CDR3 contains 17 residues.

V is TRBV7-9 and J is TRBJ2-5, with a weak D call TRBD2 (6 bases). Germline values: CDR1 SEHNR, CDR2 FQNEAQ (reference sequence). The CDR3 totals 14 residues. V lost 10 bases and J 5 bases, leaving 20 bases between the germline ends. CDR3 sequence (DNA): TGTGCCACCGGAGGGACGCCTCCGAAGGAGACCCAGTACTTC. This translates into CATGGTPPKETQYF.

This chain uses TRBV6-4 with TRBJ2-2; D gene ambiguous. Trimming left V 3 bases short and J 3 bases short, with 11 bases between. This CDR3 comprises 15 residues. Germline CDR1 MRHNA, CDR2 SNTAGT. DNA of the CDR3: TGTGCCAGCAGTGAGGTACTGCGCCACACCGGGGAGCTGTTTTTT. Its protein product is CASSEVLRHTGELFF.

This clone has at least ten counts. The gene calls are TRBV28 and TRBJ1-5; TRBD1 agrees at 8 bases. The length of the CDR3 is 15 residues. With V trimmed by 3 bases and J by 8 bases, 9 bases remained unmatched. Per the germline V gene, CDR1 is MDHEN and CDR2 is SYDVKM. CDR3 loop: CASSFARDRMKPQHF. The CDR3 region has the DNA TGTGCCAGCAGTTTCGCGCGGGACAGGATGAAGCCCCAGCATTTT.